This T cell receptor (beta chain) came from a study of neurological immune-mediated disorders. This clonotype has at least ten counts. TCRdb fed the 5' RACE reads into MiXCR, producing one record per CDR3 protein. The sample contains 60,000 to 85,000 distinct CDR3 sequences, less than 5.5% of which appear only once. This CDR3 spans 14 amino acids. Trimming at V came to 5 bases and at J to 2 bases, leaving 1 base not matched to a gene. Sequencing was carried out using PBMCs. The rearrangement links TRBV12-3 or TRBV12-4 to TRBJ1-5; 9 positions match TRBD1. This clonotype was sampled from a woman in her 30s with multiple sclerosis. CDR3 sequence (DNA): TGTGCCAGCAGTCGGACAGGGGGCAATCAGCCCCAGCATTTT. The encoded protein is CASSRTGGNQPQHF.